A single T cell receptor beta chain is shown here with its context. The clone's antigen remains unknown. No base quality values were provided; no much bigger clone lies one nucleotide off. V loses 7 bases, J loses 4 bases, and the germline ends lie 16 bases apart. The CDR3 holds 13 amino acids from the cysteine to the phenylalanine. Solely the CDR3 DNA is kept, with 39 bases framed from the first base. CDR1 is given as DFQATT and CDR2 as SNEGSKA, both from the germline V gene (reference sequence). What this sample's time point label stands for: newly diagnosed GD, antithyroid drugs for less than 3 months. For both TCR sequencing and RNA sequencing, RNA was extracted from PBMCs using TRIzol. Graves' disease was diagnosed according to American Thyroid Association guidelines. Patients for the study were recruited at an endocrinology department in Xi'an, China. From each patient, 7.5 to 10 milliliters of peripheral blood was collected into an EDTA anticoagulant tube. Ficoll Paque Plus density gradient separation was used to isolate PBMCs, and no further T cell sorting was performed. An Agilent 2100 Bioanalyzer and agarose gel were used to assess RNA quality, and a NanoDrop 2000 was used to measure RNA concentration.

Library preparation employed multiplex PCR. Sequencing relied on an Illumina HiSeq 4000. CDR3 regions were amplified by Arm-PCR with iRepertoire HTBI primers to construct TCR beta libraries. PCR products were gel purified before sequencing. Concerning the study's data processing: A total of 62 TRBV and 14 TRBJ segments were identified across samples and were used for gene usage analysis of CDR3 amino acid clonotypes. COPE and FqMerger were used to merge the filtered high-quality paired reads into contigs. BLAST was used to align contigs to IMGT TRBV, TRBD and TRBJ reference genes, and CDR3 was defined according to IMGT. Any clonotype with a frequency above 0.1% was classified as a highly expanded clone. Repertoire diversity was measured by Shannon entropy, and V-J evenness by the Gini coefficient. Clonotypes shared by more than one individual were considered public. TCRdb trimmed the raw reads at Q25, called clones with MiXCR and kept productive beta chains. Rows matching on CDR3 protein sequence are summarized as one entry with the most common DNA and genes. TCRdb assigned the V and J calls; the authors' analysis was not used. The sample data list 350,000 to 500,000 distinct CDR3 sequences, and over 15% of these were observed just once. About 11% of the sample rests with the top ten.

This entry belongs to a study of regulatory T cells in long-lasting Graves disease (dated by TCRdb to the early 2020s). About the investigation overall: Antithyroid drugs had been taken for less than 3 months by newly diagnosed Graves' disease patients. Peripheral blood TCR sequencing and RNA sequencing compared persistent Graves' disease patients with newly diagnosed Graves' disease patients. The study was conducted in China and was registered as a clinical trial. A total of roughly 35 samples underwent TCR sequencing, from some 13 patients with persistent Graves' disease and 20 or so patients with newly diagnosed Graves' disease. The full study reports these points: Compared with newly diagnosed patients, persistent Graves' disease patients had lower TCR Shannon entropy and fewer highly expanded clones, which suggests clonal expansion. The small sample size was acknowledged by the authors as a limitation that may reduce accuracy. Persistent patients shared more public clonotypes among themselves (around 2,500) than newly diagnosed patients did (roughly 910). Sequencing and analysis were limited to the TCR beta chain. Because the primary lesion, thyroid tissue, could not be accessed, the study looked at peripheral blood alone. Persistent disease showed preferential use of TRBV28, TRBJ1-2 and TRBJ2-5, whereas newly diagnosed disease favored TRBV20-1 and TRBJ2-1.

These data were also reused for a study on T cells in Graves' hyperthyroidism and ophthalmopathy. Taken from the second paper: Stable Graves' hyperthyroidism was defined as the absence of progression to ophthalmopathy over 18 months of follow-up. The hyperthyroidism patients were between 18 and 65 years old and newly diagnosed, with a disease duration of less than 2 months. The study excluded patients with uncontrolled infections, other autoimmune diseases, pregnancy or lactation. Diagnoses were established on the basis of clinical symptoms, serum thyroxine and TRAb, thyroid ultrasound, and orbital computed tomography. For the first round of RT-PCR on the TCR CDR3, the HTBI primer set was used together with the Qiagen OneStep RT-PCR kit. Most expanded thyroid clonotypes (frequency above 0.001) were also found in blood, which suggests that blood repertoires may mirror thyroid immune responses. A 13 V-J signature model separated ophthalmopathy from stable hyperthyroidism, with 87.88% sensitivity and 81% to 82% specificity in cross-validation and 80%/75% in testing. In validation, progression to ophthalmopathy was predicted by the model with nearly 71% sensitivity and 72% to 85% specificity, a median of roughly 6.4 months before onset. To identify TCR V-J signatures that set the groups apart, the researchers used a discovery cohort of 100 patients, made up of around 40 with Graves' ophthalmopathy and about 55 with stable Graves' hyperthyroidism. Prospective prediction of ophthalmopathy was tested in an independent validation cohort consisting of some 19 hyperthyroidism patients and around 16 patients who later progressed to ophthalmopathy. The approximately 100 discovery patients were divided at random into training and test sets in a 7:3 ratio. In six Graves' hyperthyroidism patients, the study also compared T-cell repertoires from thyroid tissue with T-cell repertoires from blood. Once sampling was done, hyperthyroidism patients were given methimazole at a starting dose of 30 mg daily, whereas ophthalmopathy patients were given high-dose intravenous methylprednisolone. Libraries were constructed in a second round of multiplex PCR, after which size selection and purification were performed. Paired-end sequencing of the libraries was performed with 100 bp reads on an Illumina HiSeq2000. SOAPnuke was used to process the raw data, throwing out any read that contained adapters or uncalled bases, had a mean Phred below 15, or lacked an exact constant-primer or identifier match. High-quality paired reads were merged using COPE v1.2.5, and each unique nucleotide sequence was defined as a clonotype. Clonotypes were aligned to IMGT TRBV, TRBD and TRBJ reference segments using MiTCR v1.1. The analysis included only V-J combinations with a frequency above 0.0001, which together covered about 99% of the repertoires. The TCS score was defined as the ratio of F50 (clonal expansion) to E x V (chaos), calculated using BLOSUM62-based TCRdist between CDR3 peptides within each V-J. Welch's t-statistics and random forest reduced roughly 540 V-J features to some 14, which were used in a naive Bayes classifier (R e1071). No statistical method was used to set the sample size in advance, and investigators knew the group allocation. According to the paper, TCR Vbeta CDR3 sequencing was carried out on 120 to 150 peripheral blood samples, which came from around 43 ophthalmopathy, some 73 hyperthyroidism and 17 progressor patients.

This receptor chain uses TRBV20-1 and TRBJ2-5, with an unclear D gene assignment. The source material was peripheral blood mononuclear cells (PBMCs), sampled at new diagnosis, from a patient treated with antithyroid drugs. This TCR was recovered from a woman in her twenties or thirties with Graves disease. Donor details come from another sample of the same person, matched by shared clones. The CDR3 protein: CSGKSRALETQYF. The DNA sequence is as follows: TGCAGTGGGAAAAGCCGAGCGTTAGAGACCCAGTACTTC.